What follows is one TCR beta chain and its context. Its target is not known. Genomic DNA (around 2 micrograms) was obtained from cryopreserved PBMCs for construction of TCR beta libraries. There are 18 residues in the CDR3. The ends lost 4 bases at V and 2 bases at J; junction bases unmatched: 11. These data belong to a study of cytotoxic CD8 clonotypes in ibrutinib-treated CLL. General study points: Clonality increased at ibrutinib response, then returned toward baseline at progression. Public clonotypes occurred uncommonly; on treatment, they contracted or remained stable.

This table comes from immunoSEQ multiplex PCR, and its TCRdb copy is limited to in-frame clones, with some not included. This table holds around 150,000 clones, around nine tenths found once. The receptor was derived from a human donor with chronic lymphocytic leukemia. Specimen: PBMCs, collected at disease progression, from a patient treated with ibrutinib. The chain has TRBV5-3 and TRBJ2-1, with 11 bases matching TRBD2. TRBV5-3 is classed as an ORF, of uncertain function. For the CDR3, the DNA is TGTGCCAGAAGCCCGGGACTAGCGGAGGGAATGACCTACAATGAGCAGTTCTTC. As protein: CARSPGLAEGMTYNEQFF.